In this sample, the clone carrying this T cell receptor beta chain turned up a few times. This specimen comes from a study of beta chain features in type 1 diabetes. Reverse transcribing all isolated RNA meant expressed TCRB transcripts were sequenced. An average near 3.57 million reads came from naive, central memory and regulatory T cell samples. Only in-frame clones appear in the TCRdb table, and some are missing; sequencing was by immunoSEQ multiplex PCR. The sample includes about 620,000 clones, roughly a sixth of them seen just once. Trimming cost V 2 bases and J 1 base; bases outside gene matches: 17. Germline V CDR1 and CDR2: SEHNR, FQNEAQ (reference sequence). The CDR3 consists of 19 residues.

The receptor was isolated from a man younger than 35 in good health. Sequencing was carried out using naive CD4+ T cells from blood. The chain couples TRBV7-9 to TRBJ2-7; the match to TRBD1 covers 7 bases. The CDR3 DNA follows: TGTGCCAGCAGCTTACGCCCCGTGGACCTACAGGGGAAGTCCTACGAGCAGTACTTC. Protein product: CASSLRPVDLQGKSYEQYF.